The T cell receptor beta chain described here comes from a study of cytomegalovirus exposure and HLA in healthy donors. Study outcomes and limitations: Segments of the TCR beta V type were, in most cases, productive about 87% or about 30% of the time in an earlier analysis. A later analysis linked a missense DCLRE1C variant to TCR beta V- and J-gene trimming. Donors belonging to an Asian-associated ancestry cluster reportedly showed fewer N-insertions in productive TCRs than the roughly 680-donor mean, according to what a later analysis found.

This clone appeared a few times. Its antigen is not known. The CDR3 spans 16 residues. PCR used 60 Vbeta primers and 13 Jbeta primers. Generated by immunoSEQ multiplex PCR, the TCRdb table keeps only in-frame clones and is missing some. The data show 200,000 to 250,000 clones, 80% to 85% seen once. Sequencing was carried out using PBMCs. The chain carries TRBV21-1 and TRBJ2-6; TRBD1, the table's D call, was not compared with the DNA. TRBV21-1 is tagged as a pseudogene. The sequence derives from a middle-aged woman in good health and CMV-seronegative. CDR3 coding DNA: TGTGCCAGCATCATGCCCCACAGGGGAAGGGCCAACGTCCTGACTTTC. Its translation: CASIMPHRGRANVLTF.